This T cell receptor beta chain is from a study of blood T cell repertoires in COVID-19. About the research overall: Spain, Italy and the United States supplied samples that represented acute and convalescent COVID-19. In each case, the material was cDNA or gDNA derived from T cells, B-cell-depleted T cells, or PBMCs.

V was clipped by 5 bases and J by 4 bases; unmatched bases: 7. The CDR3 extends over 15 amino acids. The V gene's germline CDR1 is MNHEY and CDR2 SMNVEV (reference sequence). Authors' methods: Nucleated cell counts were estimated from reference gene primer amplification. Sequencing was performed with immunoSEQ multiplex PCR; in TCRdb, only in-frame clones are kept and a portion is missing. V and J calls and clone size follow that table, whereas D and trimming were derived from the DNA. The table records about 110,000 clones, roughly 90% of them present only once. The V and J genes are TRBV27 and TRBJ2-1; 8 bases are shared with TRBD1. This TCR was sampled from a man in his forties or fifties with active or convalescent COVID-19. The sequencing input was peripheral blood. Here the CDR3 DNA reads TGTGCCAGCAGTGATCAGGGGGCCTTTTACAATGAGCAGTTCTTC. Amino acid sequence: CASSDQGAFYNEQFF.